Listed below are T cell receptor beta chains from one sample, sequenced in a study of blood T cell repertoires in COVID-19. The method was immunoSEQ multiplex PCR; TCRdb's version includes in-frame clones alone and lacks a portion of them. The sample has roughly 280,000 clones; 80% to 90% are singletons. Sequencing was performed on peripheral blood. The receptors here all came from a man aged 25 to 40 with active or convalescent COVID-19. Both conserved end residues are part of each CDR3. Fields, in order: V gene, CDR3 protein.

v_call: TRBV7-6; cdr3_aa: CASSLRTGSYEQYF
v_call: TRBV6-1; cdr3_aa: CASSENFAGPGDTQYF
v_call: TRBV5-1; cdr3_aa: CASSLRQEPYGYTF
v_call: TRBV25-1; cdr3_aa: CASSPPGVQGEQYF
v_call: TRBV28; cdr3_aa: CASSLTGVYEQYF
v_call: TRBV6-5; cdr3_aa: CASRNDNTDTQYF
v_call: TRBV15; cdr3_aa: CATSRGGNSPLHF
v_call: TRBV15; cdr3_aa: CATSRQNQPQHF
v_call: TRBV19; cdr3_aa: CASSLQGAPSEKLFF
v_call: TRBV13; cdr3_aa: CASILRTGGSYNEQFF
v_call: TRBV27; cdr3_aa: CASSQKPRGQEPQHF
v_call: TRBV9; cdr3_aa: CASSGQGLDGYTF
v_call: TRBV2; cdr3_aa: CATSGDANTGELFF
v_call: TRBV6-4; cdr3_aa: CANPGVKTGTTSYNEQFF
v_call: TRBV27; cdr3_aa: CASSLRESNQPQHF
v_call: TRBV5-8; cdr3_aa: CASSLAPDFNYGYTF
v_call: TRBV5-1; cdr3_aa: CASSLNRPGADYGYTF